This T cell receptor (beta chain) was identified in a study of T cell responses to AZD1222 COVID-19 vaccine. Study-wide results and caveats: Repertoires were obtained only post-peak T cell response.

TCRdb's table, derived via immunoSEQ multiplex PCR, lists solely in-frame clones and lacks some. Altogether under 95,000 clones are present, around nine tenths being singletons, with the ten largest covering around a tenth. Points on this clone: Its antigen is unidentified.

Analyses pooled second doses at about 4 or about 12 weeks. The length of the CDR3 is 14 residues. Trimming took 4 bases from V and 3 from J; bases not matched to a gene: 5. Germline V CDR1 and CDR2: SGDLS, YYNGEE. This chain links TRBV9 with TRBJ2-3, with 7 bases fitting TRBD2. The input for sequencing was peripheral blood, taken 28 days after the second AZD1222 dose. This clonotype originated in an adult who received the AZD1222 COVID-19 vaccine. CDR3 coding DNA: TGTGCCAGCAGCCCTAGCGGAGGAACAGATACGCAGTATTTT. The encoded protein is CASSPSGGTDTQYF.